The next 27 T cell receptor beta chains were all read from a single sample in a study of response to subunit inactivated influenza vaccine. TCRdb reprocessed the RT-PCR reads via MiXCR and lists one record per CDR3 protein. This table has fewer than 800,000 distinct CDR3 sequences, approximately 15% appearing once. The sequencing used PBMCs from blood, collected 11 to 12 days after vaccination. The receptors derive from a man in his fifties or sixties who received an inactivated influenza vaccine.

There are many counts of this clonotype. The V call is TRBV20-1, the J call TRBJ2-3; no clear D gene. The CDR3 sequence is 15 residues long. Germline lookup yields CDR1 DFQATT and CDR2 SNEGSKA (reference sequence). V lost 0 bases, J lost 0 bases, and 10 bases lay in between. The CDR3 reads CSAREGGSSTDTQYF. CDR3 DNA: TGCAGTGCTAGAGAGGGCGGATCTAGCACAGATACGCAGTATTTT.

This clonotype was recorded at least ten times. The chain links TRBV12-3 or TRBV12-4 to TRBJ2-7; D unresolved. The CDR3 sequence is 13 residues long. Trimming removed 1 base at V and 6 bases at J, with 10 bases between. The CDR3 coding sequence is TGTGCCAGCAGTTTAGGTCAATGGGGCGAGCAGTACTTC. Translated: CASSLGQWGEQYF.

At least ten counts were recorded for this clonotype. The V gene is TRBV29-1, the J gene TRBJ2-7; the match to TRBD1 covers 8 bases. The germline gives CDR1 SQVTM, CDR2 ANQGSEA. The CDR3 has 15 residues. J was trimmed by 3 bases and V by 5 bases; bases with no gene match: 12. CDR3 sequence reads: CSVSGQGELFYEQYF. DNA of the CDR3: TGCAGCGTTTCCGGACAGGGTGAATTATTCTACGAGCAGTACTTC.

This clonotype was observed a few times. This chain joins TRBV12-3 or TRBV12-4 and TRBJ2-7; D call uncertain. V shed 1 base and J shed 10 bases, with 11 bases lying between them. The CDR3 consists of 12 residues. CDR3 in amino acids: CASSLDSPKQYF. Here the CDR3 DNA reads TGTGCCAGCAGTTTAGATTCCCCCAAACAGTACTTC.

CDR3 nucleotide sequence: TGTGCCAGCAGTCCCACGAACGCGAAGAACGTCCTGACTTTC. It codes for CASSPTNAKNVLTF. The chain employs TRBV27 and TRBJ2-6; D is unresolved. Germline V gives CDR1 MNHEY, CDR2 SMNVEV (reference sequence). With 5 bases removed from V and 10 bases from J, the gap between germline ends came to 15 bases. The CDR3 spans 14 residues.

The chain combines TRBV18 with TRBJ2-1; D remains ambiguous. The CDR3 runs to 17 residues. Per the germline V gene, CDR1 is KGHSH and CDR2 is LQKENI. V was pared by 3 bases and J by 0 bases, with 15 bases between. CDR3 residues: CASSPTPGTSSYNEQFF. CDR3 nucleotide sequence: TGTGCCAGCTCACCTACCCCGGGCACGAGCTCCTACAATGAGCAGTTCTTC.

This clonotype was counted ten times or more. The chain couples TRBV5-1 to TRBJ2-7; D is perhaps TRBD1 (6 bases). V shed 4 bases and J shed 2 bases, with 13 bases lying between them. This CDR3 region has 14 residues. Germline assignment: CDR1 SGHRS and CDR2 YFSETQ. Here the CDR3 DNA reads TGCGCCAGCAGCGGGGGACAAGCAACCTACGAGCAGTACTTC. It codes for CASSGGQATYEQYF.

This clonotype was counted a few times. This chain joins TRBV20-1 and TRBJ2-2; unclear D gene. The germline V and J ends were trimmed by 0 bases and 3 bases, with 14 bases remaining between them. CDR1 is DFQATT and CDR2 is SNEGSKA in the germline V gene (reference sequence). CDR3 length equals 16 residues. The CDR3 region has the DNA TGCAGTGCTAGAGATCGGGTTGGGCCCTACACCGGGGAGCTGTTTTTT. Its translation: CSARDRVGPYTGELFF.

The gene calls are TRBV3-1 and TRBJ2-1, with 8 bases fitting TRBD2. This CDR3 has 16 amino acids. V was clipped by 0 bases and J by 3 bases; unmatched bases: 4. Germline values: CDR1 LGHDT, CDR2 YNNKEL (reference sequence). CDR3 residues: CASSQERLARYNEQFF. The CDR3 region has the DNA TGTGCCAGCAGCCAAGAGAGACTAGCGCGCTACAATGAGCAGTTCTTC.

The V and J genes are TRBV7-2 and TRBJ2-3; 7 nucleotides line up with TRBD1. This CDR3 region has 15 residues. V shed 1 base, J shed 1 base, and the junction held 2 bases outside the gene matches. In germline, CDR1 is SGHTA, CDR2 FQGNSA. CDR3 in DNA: TGTGCCAGCAGCTTAGTTGGGACAGGCACAGATACGCAGTATTTT. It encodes CASSLVGTGTDTQYF. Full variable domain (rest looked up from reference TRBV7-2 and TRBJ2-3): GAGVSQSPSNKVTEKGKDVELRCDPISGHTALYWYRQSLGQGLEFLIYFQGNSAPDKSGLPSDRFSAERTGGSVSTLTIQRTQQEDSAVYLCASSLVGTGTDTQYFGPGTRLTVL.

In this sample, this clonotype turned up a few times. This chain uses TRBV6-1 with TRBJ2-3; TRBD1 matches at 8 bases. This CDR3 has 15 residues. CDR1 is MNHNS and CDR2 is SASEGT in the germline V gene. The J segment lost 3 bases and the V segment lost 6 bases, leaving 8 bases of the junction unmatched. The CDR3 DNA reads TGTGCCAGCAGCCCCACAGGGGGGTGGACAGATACGCAGTATTTT. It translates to CASSPTGGWTDTQYF.

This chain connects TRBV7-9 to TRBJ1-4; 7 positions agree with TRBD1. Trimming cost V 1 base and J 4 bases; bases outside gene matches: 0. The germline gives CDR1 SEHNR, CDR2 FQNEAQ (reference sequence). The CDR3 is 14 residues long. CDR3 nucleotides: TGTGCCAGCAGCTTAGGGGACAGTAATGAAAAACTGTTTTTT. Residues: CASSLGDSNEKLFF.

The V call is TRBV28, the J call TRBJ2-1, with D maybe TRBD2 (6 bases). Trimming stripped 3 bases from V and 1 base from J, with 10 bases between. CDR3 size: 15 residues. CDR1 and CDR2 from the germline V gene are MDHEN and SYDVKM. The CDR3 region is CASSFRLVSYNEQFF. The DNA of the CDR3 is TGTGCCAGCAGTTTCCGACTAGTTTCCTACAATGAGCAGTTCTTC.

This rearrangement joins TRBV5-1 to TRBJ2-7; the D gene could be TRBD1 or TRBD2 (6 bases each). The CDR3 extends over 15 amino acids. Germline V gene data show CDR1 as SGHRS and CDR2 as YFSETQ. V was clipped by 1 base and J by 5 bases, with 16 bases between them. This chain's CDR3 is CASSLSTGGMNEQYF. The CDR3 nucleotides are TGCGCCAGCAGCTTGTCGACCGGGGGCATGAACGAGCAGTACTTC.

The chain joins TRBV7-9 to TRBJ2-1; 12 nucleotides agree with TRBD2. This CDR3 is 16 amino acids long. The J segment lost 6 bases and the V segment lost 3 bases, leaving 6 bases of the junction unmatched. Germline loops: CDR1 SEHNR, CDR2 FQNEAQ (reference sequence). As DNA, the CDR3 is TGTGCCAGCAGCTTGGGTACTAGCGGGAGGTTCAATGAGCAGTTCTTC. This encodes CASSLGTSGRFNEQFF.

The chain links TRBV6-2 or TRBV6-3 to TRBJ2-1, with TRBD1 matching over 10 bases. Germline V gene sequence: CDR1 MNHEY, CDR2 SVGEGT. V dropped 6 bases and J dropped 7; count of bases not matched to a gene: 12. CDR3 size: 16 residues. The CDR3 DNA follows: TGTGCCAGCAGCCCGCCGGGACAGGGGTTTTTGAATGAGCAGTTCTTC. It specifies CASSPPGQGFLNEQFF.

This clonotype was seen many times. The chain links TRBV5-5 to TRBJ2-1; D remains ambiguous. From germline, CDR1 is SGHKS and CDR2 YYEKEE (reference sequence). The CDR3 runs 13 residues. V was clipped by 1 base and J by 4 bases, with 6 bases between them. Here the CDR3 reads CASSLSQYNEQFF. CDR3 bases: TGTGCCAGCAGCTTGTCACAGTACAATGAGCAGTTCTTC.

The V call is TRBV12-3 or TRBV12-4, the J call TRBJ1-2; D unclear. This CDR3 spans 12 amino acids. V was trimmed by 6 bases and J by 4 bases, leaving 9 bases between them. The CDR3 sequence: CASSRITYGYTF. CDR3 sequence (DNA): TGTGCCAGCAGCCGAATAACCTATGGCTACACCTTC.

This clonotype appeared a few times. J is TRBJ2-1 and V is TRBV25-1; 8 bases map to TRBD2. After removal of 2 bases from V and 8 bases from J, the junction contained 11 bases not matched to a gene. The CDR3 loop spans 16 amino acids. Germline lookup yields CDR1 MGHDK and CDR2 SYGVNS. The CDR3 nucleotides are TGTGCCAGCAGTGAACTAGCGGGCAACCCTGCGGATGAGCAGTTCTTC. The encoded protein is CASSELAGNPADEQFF.

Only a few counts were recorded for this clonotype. The CDR3 sequence: CASSGLAGARDNEQFF. CDR3 in DNA: TGTGCCAGCAGCGGGCTAGCGGGCGCCCGGGACAATGAGCAGTTCTTC. The chain employs TRBV11-2 and TRBJ2-1; 8 nucleotides align to TRBD2. Trimming cost V 5 bases and J 5 bases; bases outside gene matches: 11. Germline V lookup: CDR1 SGHAT, CDR2 FQNNGV. The CDR3 runs to 16 residues.

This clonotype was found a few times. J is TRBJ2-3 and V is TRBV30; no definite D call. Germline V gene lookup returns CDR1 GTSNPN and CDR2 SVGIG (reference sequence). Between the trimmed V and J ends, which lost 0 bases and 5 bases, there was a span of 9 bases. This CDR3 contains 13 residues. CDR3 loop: CAWSVQARDTQYF. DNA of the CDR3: TGTGCCTGGAGTGTACAAGCCAGAGATACGCAGTATTTT.

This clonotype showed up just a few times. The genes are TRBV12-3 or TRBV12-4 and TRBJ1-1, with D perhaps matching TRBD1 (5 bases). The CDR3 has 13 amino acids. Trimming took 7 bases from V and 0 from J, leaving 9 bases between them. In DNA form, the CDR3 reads TGTGCCAGCACCAGACAGATGAACACTGAAGCTTTCTTT. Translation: CASTRQMNTEAFF.

The CDR3 DNA is TGCAGTGCTAGAGAGAGCCCGGGACAGGGGACCGGGGAGCTGTTTTTT. It encodes CSARESPGQGTGELFF. V usage is TRBV20-1 and J usage is TRBJ2-2; 10 bases match TRBD1. Trimming removed 0 bases from V and 5 bases from J; junction bases left unmatched: 6. This CDR3 contains 16 residues. Germline-derived CDR1 and CDR2 are DFQATT and SNEGSKA (reference sequence).

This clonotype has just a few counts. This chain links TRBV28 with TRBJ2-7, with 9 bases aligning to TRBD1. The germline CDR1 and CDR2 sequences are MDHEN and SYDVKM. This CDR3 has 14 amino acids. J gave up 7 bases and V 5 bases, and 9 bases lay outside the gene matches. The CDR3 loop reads CASSPWDRAREQYF. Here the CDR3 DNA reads TGTGCCAGCAGTCCCTGGGACAGGGCTAGGGAGCAGTACTTC.

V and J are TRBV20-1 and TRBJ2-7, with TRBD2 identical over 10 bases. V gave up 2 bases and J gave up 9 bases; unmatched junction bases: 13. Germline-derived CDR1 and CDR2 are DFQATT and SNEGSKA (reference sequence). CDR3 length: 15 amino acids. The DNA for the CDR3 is TGCAGTGCTAGACTTCTAGCGGGGGATCTACGATCGCAGTACTTC. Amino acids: CSARLLAGDLRSQYF.

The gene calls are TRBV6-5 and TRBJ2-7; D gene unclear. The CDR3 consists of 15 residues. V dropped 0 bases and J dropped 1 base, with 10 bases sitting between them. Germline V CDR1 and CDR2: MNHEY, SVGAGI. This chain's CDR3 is CASSYSGYGSYEQYF. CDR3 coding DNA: TGTGCCAGCAGTTACTCAGGGTACGGGTCCTACGAGCAGTACTTC.

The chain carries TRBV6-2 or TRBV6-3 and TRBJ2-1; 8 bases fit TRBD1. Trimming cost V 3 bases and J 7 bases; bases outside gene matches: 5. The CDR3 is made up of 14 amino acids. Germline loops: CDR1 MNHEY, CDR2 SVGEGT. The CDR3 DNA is TGTGCCAGCAGTTATCAGGGGGCGGGGAATGAGCAGTTCTTC. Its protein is CASSYQGAGNEQFF.